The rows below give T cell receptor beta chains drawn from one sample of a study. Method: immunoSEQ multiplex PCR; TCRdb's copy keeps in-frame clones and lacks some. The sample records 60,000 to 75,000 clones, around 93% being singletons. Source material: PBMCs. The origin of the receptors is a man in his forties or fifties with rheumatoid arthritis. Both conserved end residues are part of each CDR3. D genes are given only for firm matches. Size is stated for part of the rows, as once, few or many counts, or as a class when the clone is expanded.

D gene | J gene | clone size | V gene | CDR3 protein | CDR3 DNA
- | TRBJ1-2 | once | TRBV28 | CASSLPFSQLYGYTF | TGTGCCAGCAGTTTGCCTTTCAGCCAACTCTATGGCTACACCTTC
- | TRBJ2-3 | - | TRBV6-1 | CASSEWIISTDTQYF | TGTGCCAGCAGTGAATGGATAATTAGCACAGATACGCAGTATTTT
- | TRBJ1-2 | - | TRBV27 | CASSLSGINDGYTF | TGTGCCAGCAGTTTATCGGGGATAAACGACGGCTACACCTTC
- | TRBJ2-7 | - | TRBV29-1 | CSVDGGAHEQYF | TGCAGCGTTGACGGGGGAGCCCACGAGCAGTACTTC
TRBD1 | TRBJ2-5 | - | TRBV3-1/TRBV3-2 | CASSTTGGRETQYF | TGTGCCAGCAGCACGACAGGGGGCAGGGAGACCCAGTACTTC
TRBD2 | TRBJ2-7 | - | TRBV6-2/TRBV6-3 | CASSDGTSGSIRHEQYF | TGTGCCAGCAGTGATGGGACTAGCGGGAGCATCCGCCACGAGCAGTACTTC
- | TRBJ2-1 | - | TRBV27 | CASLTRVGFSYNEQFF | TGTGCCAGCCTAACCAGAGTTGGGTTCTCCTACAATGAGCAGTTCTTC
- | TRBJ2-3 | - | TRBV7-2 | CASSDKDWGPSTDTQYF | TGTGCCAGCAGCGACAAAGATTGGGGGCCTAGCACAGATACGCAGTATTTT
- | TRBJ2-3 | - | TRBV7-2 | CASSSDRLGDTQYF | TGTGCCAGCAGCTCCGACCGACTCGGGGATACGCAGTATTTT
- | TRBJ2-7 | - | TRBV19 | CASSIDHSSYEQYF | TGTGCCAGTAGTATAGATCACAGTTCCTACGAGCAGTACTTC
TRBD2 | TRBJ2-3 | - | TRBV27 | CASSSPTSGHTDTQYF | TGTGCCAGCAGTTCCCCGACTAGCGGACACACAGATACGCAGTATTTT
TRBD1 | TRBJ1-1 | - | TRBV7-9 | CASSLATPSPGGAEAFF | TGTGCCAGCAGCTTAGCGACTCCTTCGCCAGGGGGCGCTGAAGCTTTCTTT
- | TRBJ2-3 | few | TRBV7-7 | CASSLGPPGDTQYF | TGTGCTAGCAGCTTGGGCCCGCCTGGGGATACGCAGTATTTT
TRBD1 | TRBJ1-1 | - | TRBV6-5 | CASSYTGQGNTEAFF | TGTGCCAGCAGTTACACGGGACAGGGCAACACTGAAGCTTTCTTT
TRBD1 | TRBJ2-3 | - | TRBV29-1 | CSVTDRGAGDTQYF | TGCAGCGTTACAGACAGGGGCGCAGGAGATACGCAGTATTTT
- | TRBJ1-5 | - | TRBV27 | CASTATGPNQPQHF | TGTGCCAGCACCGCCACAGGGCCGAATCAGCCCCAGCATTTT
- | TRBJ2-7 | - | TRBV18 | CASSQQTGSYEQYF | TGTGCCAGCTCACAACAGACAGGCTCCTACGAGCAGTACTTC